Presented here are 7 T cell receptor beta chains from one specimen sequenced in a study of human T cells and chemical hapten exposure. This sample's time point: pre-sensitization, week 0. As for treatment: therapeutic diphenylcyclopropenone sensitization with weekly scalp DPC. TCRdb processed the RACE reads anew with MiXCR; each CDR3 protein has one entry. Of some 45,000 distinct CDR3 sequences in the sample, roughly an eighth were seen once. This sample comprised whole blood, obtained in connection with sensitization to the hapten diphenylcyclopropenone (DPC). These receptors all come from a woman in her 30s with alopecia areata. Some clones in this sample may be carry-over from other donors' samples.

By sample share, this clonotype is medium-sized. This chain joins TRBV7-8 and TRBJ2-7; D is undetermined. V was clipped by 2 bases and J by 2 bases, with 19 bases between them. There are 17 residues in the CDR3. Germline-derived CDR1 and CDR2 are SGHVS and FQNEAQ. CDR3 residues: CASSLTVGGRSTYEQYF. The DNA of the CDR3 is TGTGCCAGCAGCTTAACGGTGGGCGGCAGGTCTACCTACGAGCAGTACTTC. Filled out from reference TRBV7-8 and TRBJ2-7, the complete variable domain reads GAGVSQSPRYKVAKRGQDVALRCDPISGHVSLFWYQQALGQGPEFLTYFQNEAQLDKSGLPSDRFFAERPEGSVSTLKIQRTQQEDSAVYLCASSLTVGGRSTYEQYFGPGTRLTVT.

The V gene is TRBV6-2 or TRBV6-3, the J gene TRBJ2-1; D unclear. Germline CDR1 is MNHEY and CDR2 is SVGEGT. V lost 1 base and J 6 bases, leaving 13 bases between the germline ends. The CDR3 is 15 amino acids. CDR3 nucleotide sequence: TGTGCCAGCAGTTACTTTTCATCCCTAAGCAATGAGCAGTTCTTC. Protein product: CASSYFSSLSNEQFF.

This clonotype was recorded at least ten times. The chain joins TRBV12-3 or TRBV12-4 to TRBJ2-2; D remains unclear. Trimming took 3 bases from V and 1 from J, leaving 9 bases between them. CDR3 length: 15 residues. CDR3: CASSFGTGNTGELFF. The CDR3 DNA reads TGTGCCAGCAGTTTTGGTACGGGGAACACCGGGGAGCTGTTTTTT.

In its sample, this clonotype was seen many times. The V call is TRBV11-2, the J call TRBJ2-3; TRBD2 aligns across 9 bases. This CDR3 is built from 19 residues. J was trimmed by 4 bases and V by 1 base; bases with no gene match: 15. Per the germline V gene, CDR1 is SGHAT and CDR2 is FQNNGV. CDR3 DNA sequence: TGTGCCAGCAGCTTAGGTGGGCCAGCAAGCGGGAGGACGGCAGATACGCAGTATTTT. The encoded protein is CASSLGGPASGRTADTQYF. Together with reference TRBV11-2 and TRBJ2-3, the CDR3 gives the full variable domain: EAGVAQSPRYKIIEKRQSVAFWCNPISGHATLYWYQQILGQGPKLLIQFQNNGVVDDSQLPKDRFSAERLKGVDSTLKIQPAKLEDSAVYLCASSLGGPASGRTADTQYFGPGTRLTVL.

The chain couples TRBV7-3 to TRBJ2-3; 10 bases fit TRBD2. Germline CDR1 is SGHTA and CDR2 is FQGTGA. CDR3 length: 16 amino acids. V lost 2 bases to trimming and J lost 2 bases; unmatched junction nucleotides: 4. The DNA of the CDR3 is TGTGCCAGCAGCTTAGGACTAGCGGAAGACACAGATACGCAGTATTTT. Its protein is CASSLGLAEDTDTQYF.

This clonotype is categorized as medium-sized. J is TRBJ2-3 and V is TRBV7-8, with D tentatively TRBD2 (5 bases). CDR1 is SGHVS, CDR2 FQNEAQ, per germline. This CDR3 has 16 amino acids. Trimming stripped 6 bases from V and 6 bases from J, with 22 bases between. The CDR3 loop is CASSLRAGPDRDTQYF. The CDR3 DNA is TGTGCCAGCAGTCTCCGGGCGGGCCCTGATCGGGATACGCAGTATTTT.

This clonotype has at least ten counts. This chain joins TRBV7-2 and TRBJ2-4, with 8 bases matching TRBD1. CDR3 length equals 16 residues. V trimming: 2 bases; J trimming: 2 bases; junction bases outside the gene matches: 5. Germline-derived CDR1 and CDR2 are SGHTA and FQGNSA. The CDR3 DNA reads TGTGCCAGCAGCTTAAGGCAGGGGGCGTCCAAAAACATTCAGTACTTC. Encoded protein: CASSLRQGASKNIQYF.